A single sample is the source of the 8 T cell receptor beta chains below, sequenced in a study of blood T cell repertoires in COVID-19. Assay used: immunoSEQ multiplex PCR; TCRdb lists only in-frame clones, some missing. This table holds 200,000 or so clones, roughly 82% found once. The sample taken for sequencing was peripheral blood. These TCRs come from a woman in her 30s with acute or convalescent COVID-19.

The chain recombines TRBV27 with TRBJ2-1; 12 nucleotides agree with TRBD2. The V gene end was trimmed by 3 bases and the J gene end by 7 bases; junction bases not matched to a gene: 7. This CDR3 region has 16 residues. Germline V gene sequence: CDR1 MNHEY, CDR2 SMNVEV (reference sequence). The CDR3 sequence: CASSLSSGRGWNEQFF. CDR3 DNA: TGTGCCAGCAGTTTGTCTAGCGGGAGGGGTTGGAATGAGCAGTTCTTC.

The rearrangement uses TRBV12-3 or TRBV12-4 and TRBJ1-1, with D perhaps matching TRBD1 (5 bases). V was trimmed by 3 bases and J by 10 bases, leaving 12 bases between them. The CDR3 has 12 amino acids. For the CDR3, the DNA is TGTGCCAGCAGTTTTTTTCAGGGTTCAGCTTTCTTT. Translating gives CASSFFQGSAFF.

The chain has TRBV6-1 and TRBJ1-2, with D perhaps matching TRBD1 (5 bases). The germline CDR1 and CDR2 sequences are MNHNS and SASEGT. Trimming cost V 3 bases and J 8 bases, with 13 bases left between them. The length of the CDR3 is 13 residues. This chain's CDR3 is CASSDRPQGGYTF. The CDR3 region has the DNA TGTGCCAGCAGTGACCGACCCCAGGGCGGCTACACCTTC.

This chain links TRBV11-3 with TRBJ2-5; possibly TRBD2 for D (6 bases). Trimming left V 1 base short and J 5 bases short, with 17 bases between. The CDR3 is made up of 16 amino acids. Germline CDR1 SGHNT, CDR2 YENEEA. CDR3 sequence reads: CASSLGRGTPRETQYF. The CDR3 nucleotides read TGTGCCAGCAGCTTAGGCCGGGGGACGCCAAGGGAGACCCAGTACTTC.

This rearrangement joins TRBV29-1 to TRBJ1-1, with 7 bases that match TRBD1. V shed 6 bases, J shed 1 base, and the junction held 11 bases outside the gene matches. CDR1 and CDR2 (germline): SQVTM, ANQGSEA. This CDR3 is built from 15 residues. The CDR3: CSVDTGAGGNTEAFF. CDR3 sequence (DNA): TGCAGCGTCGACACAGGGGCGGGTGGGAACACTGAAGCTTTCTTT.

The chain employs TRBV7-2 and TRBJ2-7; D not resolved. Trimming shortened V by 2 bases and J by 6 bases, and 20 bases separated the two germline ends. The CDR3 runs to 16 residues. The germline gives CDR1 SGHTA, CDR2 FQGNSA. CDR3 amino acids: CASSLSSRFIYGEQYF. CDR3 in DNA: TGTGCCAGCAGCTTATCTAGTAGATTTATCTATGGCGAGCAGTACTTC. Supplemented by reference TRBV7-2 and TRBJ2-7, the full variable domain reads GAGVSQSPSNKVTEKGKDVELRCDPISGHTALYWYRQSLGQGLEFLIYFQGNSAPDKSGLPSDRFSAERTGGSVSTLTIQRTQQEDSAVYLCASSLSSRFIYGEQYFGPGTRLTVT.

The chain is built from TRBV27 and TRBJ1-2; 10 bases are shared with TRBD1. Germline CDR1 is MNHEY and CDR2 is SMNVEV (reference sequence). The CDR3 consists of 13 residues. J lost 12 bases, V lost 8 bases, and 12 bases had no gene match. The CDR3 DNA is TGTGCCAGCGCCCAGGGACAGGGGTTGGTTAACACCTTC. Its protein is CASAQGQGLVNTF.

This chain uses TRBV5-1 with TRBJ1-3; tentatively, D is TRBD1 (5 bases). Deletions cut 4 bases from V and 0 bases from J, with 14 bases between. This CDR3 has 16 residues. CDR1 and CDR2 from the germline V gene are SGHRS and YFSETQ. The CDR3 spells CASSPLPQGSGNTIYF. CDR3 DNA sequence: TGCGCCAGCAGCCCTCTGCCTCAGGGCTCTGGAAACACCATATATTTT.